This T cell receptor beta chain emerged from a study of neurological immune-mediated disorders. General study findings and limits: Among expanded clones, no CDR3 amino acid sequences were shared across subjects, a pattern suggesting private repertoires in all groups.

Per the germline V gene, CDR1 is LGHDT and CDR2 is YNNKEL (reference sequence). Trimming left V 8 bases short and J 4 bases short, with 14 bases between. The CDR3 runs to 14 residues. Sequencing runs each yielded over 160 million TCR-beta sequences from 15-18 subjects. TCRdb reanalysed the 5' RACE reads using MiXCR and keeps one entry per CDR3 protein. The repertoire holds 57,000 or so distinct CDR3 sequences, with roughly 10% as singletons. This clonotype was detected ten times or more. Its specificity is not known. Sequenced material: PBMCs. The clonotype comes from a man aged 60 to 75 in good health. The V and J genes are TRBV3-1 and TRBJ1-4; D ambiguous. CDR3 nucleotide sequence: TGTGCCAGCTTGAAGTCGGGTAATAATGAAAAACTGTTTTTT. Translation gives CASLKSGNNEKLFF. The full variable domain, completed using reference TRBV3-1 and TRBJ1-4, is DTAVSQTPKYLVTQMGNDKSIKCEQNLGHDTMYWYKQDSKKFLKIMFSYNNKELIINETVPNRFSPKSPDKAHLNLHINSLELGDSAVYFCASLKSGNNEKLFFGSGTQLSVL.